Sequencing of this T cell receptor (beta chain) was carried out in a study of cytomegalovirus exposure and HLA in healthy donors. The V gene lost 5 bases and the J gene lost 15 bases, with 19 bases spanning the gap. CDR3 size: 13 residues. Per germline, CDR1 SEHNR and CDR2 FQNEAQ (reference sequence). The primer mix had 60 Vbeta and 13 Jbeta primers. Per the original methods: Later, an analysis found 80 million or so unique TCR beta chains, and 8.5 million to 12 million of these were shared. This table comes from immunoSEQ multiplex PCR, and its TCRdb copy is limited to in-frame clones, with some not included. The DNA gave D and trimming, while V, J and clone size come from that table. Of approximately 170,000 clones in the sample, roughly 77% were seen once. With regard to this clone: Its target is unknown.

Points from the study as a whole: Using the classifier, cytomegalovirus status was reportedly diagnosed with high specificity and sensitivity. Productive status was seen about 87% or about 30% of the time for most TCR beta V segments in an earlier analysis.

The specimen sequenced was PBMCs. This receptor was obtained from a woman aged 25 to 45 in good health and CMV-seropositive. V and J are TRBV7-9 and TRBJ1-4; perhaps TRBD1 as D (6 bases). The CDR3 sequence is CASSTSPDRTVFF. DNA for the CDR3: TGTGCCAGCAGCACCAGCCCGGACAGAACCGTGTTTTTT.